The 26 T cell receptor beta chains given below trace back to one sample, sequenced in a study of beta chain features in type 1 diabetes. Findings and limits, study-wide: Within each of all four CD4+ subsets, Type 1 diabetes patients had TCRB CDR3s that were moderately but significantly shorter.

The study reverse transcribed the entire isolated RNA, so it sequenced expressed TCRB transcripts. Only in-frame clones appear in the TCRdb table, and some are missing; sequencing was by immunoSEQ multiplex PCR. The repertoire includes around 690,000 clones, around 12% of them detected once, and more than 0.1% sits in the top ten. The antigens of these receptors remain unknown. The sample comprised naive CD4+ T cells from blood. All receptors come from a man aged 25-45 years with type 1 diabetes.

This clone was counted a few times. The chain uses TRBV25-1 and TRBJ1-1, with D perhaps TRBD1 (5 bases). V shed 3 bases and J shed 2 bases, with 13 bases lying between them. The CDR3 length is 15 residues. In germline, CDR1 is MGHDK, CDR2 SYGVNS. The DNA for the CDR3 is TGTGCCAGCAGTGAGGTTCGGGGGATTAACACTGAAGCTTTCTTT. Encoded protein: CASSEVRGINTEAFF.

J is TRBJ1-2 and V is TRBV6-5, with TRBD1 matching 9 bases. The CDR3 runs to 13 residues. V dropped 6 bases and J dropped 6; count of bases not matched to a gene: 5. The V gene's germline CDR1 is MNHEY and CDR2 SVGAGI. CDR3 in amino acids: CASRPQGADGYTF. CDR3 coding DNA: TGTGCCAGCAGACCACAGGGGGCTGATGGCTACACCTTC.

This clone has only a few counts. Other nucleotide sequences in the sample specify the same CDR3. J is TRBJ1-3 and V is TRBV5-6, with D unclear. The length of the CDR3 is 12 residues. V was pared by 2 bases and J by 4 bases, with 4 bases between. CDR1 SGHDT and CDR2 YYEEEE come from the germline V gene. Here the CDR3 reads CASSFSGNTIYF. The DNA for the CDR3 is TGTGCCAGCAGCTTTTCGGGAAACACCATATATTTT.

This clone was detected a few times. The chain is built from TRBV6-5 and TRBJ1-3; D uncertain. Trimming removed 7 bases at V and 2 bases at J, with 6 bases between. CDR1 MNHEY and CDR2 SVGAGI come from the germline V gene. The CDR3 contains 12 residues. The CDR3 protein is CASTQPGNTIYF. The CDR3 coding sequence is TGTGCCAGCACCCAGCCTGGAAACACCATATATTTT.

This clone showed up just a few times. The gene calls are TRBV6-1 and TRBJ1-5; TRBD1 is a possible D gene (6 bases). Germline V lookup: CDR1 MNHNS, CDR2 SASEGT. Trimming cost V 0 bases and J 3 bases, with 15 bases left between them. The CDR3 consists of 17 residues. Here the CDR3 reads CASSEALQGFPNQPQHF. The CDR3 coding sequence is TGTGCCAGCAGTGAAGCCCTTCAGGGGTTTCCCAATCAGCCCCAGCATTTT.

This clone has just a few counts. The chain carries TRBV25-1 and TRBJ2-3; D gene ambiguous. CDR1 and CDR2 (germline): MGHDK, SYGVNS. This CDR3 spans 12 amino acids. Trimming took off 5 bases at V and 0 bases at J, with 3 bases between the two ends. CDR3 DNA: TGTGCCAGCAGTTCTAGCACAGATACGCAGTATTTT. This translates into CASSSSTDTQYF.

Points on this clone: An end of the junction differs from the germline gene, which may be a read error. V gene TRBV7-2 combines with J gene TRBJ1-6; 7 bases agree with TRBD1. The germline CDR1 and CDR2 sequences are SGHTA and FQGNSA. The CDR3 loop spans 13 amino acids. The CDR3 reads CASSPRRGQLPLF. The CDR3 DNA reads as TGTGCCAGCAGCCCCCGACGGGGACAGCTTCCCCTCTTT.

A few counts support this clone. This sequence joins TRBV7-2 and TRBJ1-2; D might be TRBD1 (5 bases). V was cut by 0 bases and J by 4 bases, with 9 bases left in between. Germline assignment: CDR1 SGHTA and CDR2 FQGNSA. The CDR3 is 14 residues long. The CDR3 here is CASSLAQGLYGYTF. Here the CDR3 DNA reads TGTGCCAGCAGCTTAGCTCAGGGCCTCTATGGCTACACCTTC. Full variable domain (remainder filled in from reference TRBV7-2 and TRBJ1-2): GAGVSQSPSNKVTEKGKDVELRCDPISGHTALYWYRQSLGQGLEFLIYFQGNSAPDKSGLPSDRFSAERTGGSVSTLTIQRTQQEDSAVYLCASSLAQGLYGYTFGSGTRLTVV.

The chain has TRBV6-5 and TRBJ1-1; perhaps TRBD1 as D (6 bases). This CDR3 has 16 residues. In germline, CDR1 is MNHEY, CDR2 SVGAGI. V lost 2 bases to trimming and J lost 1 base, with 14 bases between them. CDR3 residues: CASSYTSRQANTEAFF. CDR3 DNA sequence: TGTGCCAGCAGTTACACTTCAAGACAGGCGAACACTGAAGCTTTCTTT.

V is TRBV5-6 and J is TRBJ1-6; D is uncertain. Germline V lookup: CDR1 SGHDT, CDR2 YYEEEE. The CDR3 spans 12 residues. V shed 0 bases and J shed 9 bases, with 4 bases lying between them. This chain's CDR3 is CASSLERSPLHF. The CDR3 DNA reads as TGTGCCAGCAGCTTGGAGCGTTCACCCCTCCACTTT.

This clone was detected only a few times. V usage is TRBV10-1 and J usage is TRBJ2-7, with D unclear. Germline CDR1 is WNHNN and CDR2 is SYGVQD (reference sequence). The V gene lost 5 bases and the J gene lost 0 bases, with 5 bases spanning the gap. The CDR3 is made up of 12 amino acids. CDR3 bases: TGCGCCAGCAGTAGGAGCTCCTACGAGCAGTACTTC. Its protein product is CASSRSSYEQYF.

The chain combines TRBV5-4 with TRBJ2-3; tentatively, D is TRBD2 (5 bases). This CDR3 spans 13 amino acids. Between the trimmed V and J ends, which lost 5 bases and 5 bases, there was a span of 12 bases. CDR1 and CDR2 (germline): SGHNT, YYREEE (reference sequence). CDR3 bases: TGTGCCAGCAGTCAAGACCGGGGAGATACGCAGTATTTT. Translation: CASSQDRGDTQYF. Supplemented by reference TRBV5-4 and TRBJ2-3, the full variable domain reads ETGVTQSPTHLIKTRGQQVTLRCSSQSGHNTVSWYQQALGQGPQFIFQYYREEENGRGNFPPRFSGLQFPNYSSELNVNALELDDSALYLCASSQDRGDTQYFGPGTRLTVL.

This clone was observed a handful of times. The rearrangement joins TRBV5-6 to TRBJ1-1; TRBD1 agrees at 8 bases. Germline assignment: CDR1 SGHDT and CDR2 YYEEEE. This CDR3 contains 14 residues. Unmatched junction bases numbered 9, after V lost 0 bases and J lost 11 bases. CDR3: CASSLEATGAGAFF. DNA of the CDR3: TGTGCCAGCAGCTTGGAGGCGACAGGGGCAGGTGCTTTCTTT.

The table lists this clone with a few counts. The chain carries TRBV5-6 and TRBJ2-2; D is perhaps TRBD1 (6 bases). The CDR3 spans 15 residues. V gave up 5 bases and J gave up 6 bases, with 17 bases separating them. Germline loops: CDR1 SGHDT, CDR2 YYEEEE. This CDR3 reads CASSLAARGSGELFF. The DNA of the CDR3 is TGTGCCAGCAGTCTGGCGGCCAGGGGTTCCGGGGAGCTGTTTTTT.

The chain has TRBV5-4 and TRBJ1-2, with D possibly being TRBD1 (5 bases). The CDR3 runs to 13 residues. Germline CDR1 reads SGHNT; CDR2 reads YYREEE (reference sequence). Trimming took off 0 bases at V and 8 bases at J, with 11 bases between the two ends. Here the CDR3 DNA reads TGTGCCAGCAGCTTGGGCAGGGAATACGGCTACACCTTC. As protein: CASSLGREYGYTF.

V and J are TRBV4-3 and TRBJ2-5; 7 nucleotides line up with TRBD2. CDR3 length: 13 residues. Germline values: CDR1 LGHNA, CDR2 YSLEER. The trim removed 4 bases at V and 5 bases at J, leaving 4 bases unmatched. The CDR3 DNA reads as TGCGCCAGCAGCCGTAGGGGAGGGGAGACCCAGTACTTC. It translates to CASSRRGGETQYF.

This clone was seen more than once but under ten times. This rearrangement joins TRBV27 to TRBJ1-5; tentative D call: TRBD1 (6 bases). V was trimmed by 2 bases and J by 6 bases, leaving 8 bases between them. The germline V gene encodes CDR1 MNHEY and CDR2 SMNVEV (reference sequence). The CDR3 covers 13 residues. In nucleotides, the CDR3 is TGTGCCAGCAGTTTAGACAGGACTCAGCCCCAGCATTTT. It specifies CASSLDRTQPQHF.

In its sample, this clone was seen a few times. The CDR3 reads CASSFLSGGNQPQHF. DNA of the CDR3: TGTGCCAGCAGCTTCCTCTCAGGGGGCAATCAGCCCCAGCATTTT. V gene TRBV7-2 combines with J gene TRBJ1-5, with a weak D call TRBD1 (6 bases). This CDR3 has 15 residues. Germline V gives CDR1 SGHTA, CDR2 FQGNSA. V was pared by 3 bases and J by 2 bases, with 11 bases between.

The gene calls are TRBV6-1 and TRBJ1-5, with D tentatively TRBD1 (5 bases). The CDR3 extends over 14 amino acids. V gave up 6 bases and J gave up 0 bases, with 9 bases separating them. Germline V CDR1 and CDR2: MNHNS, SASEGT. The CDR3 DNA follows: TGTGCCAGCAGCGGGACGTTTAGCAATCAGCCCCAGCATTTT. This gives the protein CASSGTFSNQPQHF.

This rearrangement joins TRBV15 to TRBJ1-6, with D hard to call. Germline V gives CDR1 LNHNV, CDR2 YYDKDF (reference sequence). V lost 2 bases and J lost 10, with 9 bases in between. The length of the CDR3 is 13 residues. The DNA for the CDR3 is TGTGCCACCAGCAGACCCTCGGGCTCACCCCTCCACTTT. Residues: CATSRPSGSPLHF. Variable domain in full (rest from reference TRBV15 and TRBJ1-6): DAMVIQNPRYQVTQFGKPVTLSCSQTLNHNVMYWYQQKSSQAPKLLFHYYDKDFNNEADTPDNFQSRRPNTSFCFLDIRSPGLGDTAMYLCATSRPSGSPLHFGNGTRLTVT.

V usage is TRBV4-3 and J usage is TRBJ2-7; 11 bases align to TRBD1. After removal of 4 bases from V and 4 bases from J, the junction contained 3 bases not matched to a gene. From germline, CDR1 is LGHNA and CDR2 YSLEER. The CDR3 is made up of 14 amino acids. CDR3 sequence (DNA): TGCGCCAGCAGCCCAGGACAGGGGGCGTACGAGCAGTACTTC. Translating gives CASSPGQGAYEQYF.

This clone was picked up a small number of times. The chain is built from TRBV10-3 and TRBJ1-6; weak D call: TRBD1 (5 bases). CDR1 and CDR2 from the germline V gene are ENHRY and SYGVKD. This CDR3 region has 15 residues. V was shortened by 4 bases and J by 7 bases, with 14 bases between the two germline ends. CDR3 coding DNA: TGTGCCATCAGTGGCACAGGAGGGGAGAATTCACCCCTCCACTTT. This codes for CAISGTGGENSPLHF.

This clone was counted between two and nine times. The chain couples TRBV15 to TRBJ1-4, with D perhaps TRBD1 (5 bases). CDR3 length: 15 amino acids. Between the trimmed V and J ends, which lost 0 bases and 8 bases, there was a span of 13 bases. Germline V CDR1 and CDR2: LNHNV, YYDKDF (reference sequence). This CDR3 is CATSREGGNVEKLFF. As DNA, the CDR3 is TGTGCCACCAGCAGAGAGGGGGGAAATGTCGAAAAACTGTTTTTT.

This clone was seen a few times. The chain has TRBV29-1 and TRBJ1-3; 7 bases are shared with TRBD1. The V and J ends lost 4 bases and 2 bases, in that order; junction bases with no gene match: 11. Germline V gene data show CDR1 as SQVTM and CDR2 as ANQGSEA. This CDR3 has 16 residues. The CDR3 nucleotides read TGCAGCGTTGTTAGAGGAGACGGGACAGCTGGAAACACCATATATTTT. Translated: CSVVRGDGTAGNTIYF.

In its sample, this clone was seen a few times. The rearrangement links TRBV15 to TRBJ2-7, with TRBD2 matching over 7 bases. The CDR3 sequence is 15 residues long. CDR1 and CDR2 (germline): LNHNV, YYDKDF (reference sequence). V shed 6 bases, J shed 5 bases, and the junction held 13 bases outside the gene matches. CDR3 amino acids: CATSRRASGEHEQYF. Here the CDR3 DNA reads TGTGCCACCAGTCGAAGGGCAAGCGGGGAGCACGAGCAGTACTTC.

This clone was detected a few times. The J gene is TRBJ1-3, the V gene TRBV7-9; possible D gene TRBD1, 6 bases. Germline V gene sequence: CDR1 SEHNR, CDR2 FQNEAQ (reference sequence). The V end lost 4 bases, the J end lost 5 bases, and 15 bases lay between the germline ends. The CDR3 is made up of 15 amino acids. The CDR3 DNA is TGTGCCAGCAGCTCGTTAACAGGGAGTAGAAACACCATATATTTT. This gives the protein CASSSLTGSRNTIYF.